One sample yielded the 28 T cell receptor beta chains listed below, sequenced in a study of T cell clonotyping in hematopoietic cell transplantation. Clones were read by immunoSEQ multiplex PCR, and TCRdb kept only the in-frame ones, dropping some. The sample lists almost 20,000 clones, roughly three quarters seen once, with roughly 14% in the top ten. The sequenced sample consisted of peripheral blood mononuclear cells. These TCRs come from a man between 60 and 70 years old in good health. Some clones in this sample may be carry-over from other donors' samples.

On this clone itself: An end of the junction does not agree with germline; a read error may underlie this. The J gene is TRBJ2-3, the V gene TRBV5-1; D may be TRBD2 (5 bases). The germline CDR1 and CDR2 sequences are SGHRS and YFSETQ. The CDR3 is made up of 13 amino acids. The CDR3 spells CAGSGSVTDTQYF. The CDR3 nucleotides read TGCGCCGGCAGCGGTAGCGTCACAGATACGCAGTATTTT.

The CDR3 DNA reads as TGTGCCTGGACGGCGGACACAGATACGCAGTATTTT. Its protein is CAWTADTDTQYF. The V call is TRBV30, the J call TRBJ2-3, with D uncertain. Between the trimmed V and J ends, which lost 4 bases and 2 bases, there was a span of 7 bases. The CDR3 spans 12 residues. In germline, CDR1 is GTSNPN, CDR2 SVGIG (reference sequence).

This chain uses TRBV15 with TRBJ2-7, with TRBD2 matching over 8 bases. From germline, CDR1 is LNHNV and CDR2 YYDKDF (reference sequence). The CDR3 contains 17 residues. The V and J ends lost 0 bases and 0 bases, in that order; junction bases with no gene match: 7. The CDR3 loop reads CATSRDLLAVSSYEQYF. CDR3 DNA sequence: TGTGCCACCAGCAGAGATCTACTAGCGGTGAGCTCCTACGAGCAGTACTTC.

The chain joins TRBV6-5 to TRBJ1-6, with TRBD1 identical over 7 bases. This CDR3 is 14 amino acids long. V dropped 6 bases and J dropped 5; count of bases not matched to a gene: 4. CDR1 and CDR2 (germline): MNHEY, SVGAGI. The CDR3 DNA reads TGTGCCAGCAGCCGGGGACAGAATAATTCACCCCTCCACTTT. Protein product: CASSRGQNNSPLHF.

This rearrangement joins TRBV5-8 to TRBJ1-1; D is undetermined. CDR3 length: 14 amino acids. V lost 1 base to trimming and J lost 1 base, with 8 bases between them. Germline loops: CDR1 SGHTS, CDR2 YDEGEE. CDR3 DNA: TGTGCCAGCAGCTTGTGGCGGGCGAACACTGAAGCTTTCTTT. Translating it yields CASSLWRANTEAFF.

The rearrangement links TRBV11-2 to TRBJ1-1; 8 bases are shared with TRBD1. CDR1 SGHAT and CDR2 FQNNGV come from the germline V gene. V was pared by 5 bases and J by 6 bases, with 2 bases of the junction left unmatched. The CDR3 sequence is 12 residues long. The CDR3 loop is CASSPDRAEAFF. CDR3 coding DNA: TGTGCCAGCAGCCCGGACAGGGCTGAAGCTTTCTTT.

The V call is TRBV7-2, the J call TRBJ1-2; D not resolved. The V and J ends lost 1 base and 5 bases respectively, with 5 bases between them. This CDR3 comprises 12 residues. CDR1 and CDR2 from the germline V gene are SGHTA and FQGNSA. The CDR3 is CASSLVPYGYTF. The DNA of the CDR3 is TGTGCCAGCAGCTTAGTTCCTTATGGCTACACCTTC. The full variable domain, completed using reference TRBV7-2 and TRBJ1-2, is GAGVSQSPSNKVTEKGKDVELRCDPISGHTALYWYRQSLGQGLEFLIYFQGNSAPDKSGLPSDRFSAERTGGSVSTLTIQRTQQEDSAVYLCASSLVPYGYTFGSGTRLTVV.

The V call is TRBV4-2, the J call TRBJ2-1; D might be TRBD1 or TRBD2, each matching 5 bases. This CDR3 contains 14 residues. Looked up from germline, CDR1 is LGHNA and CDR2 is YNFKEQ. V was trimmed by 3 bases and J by 10 bases, leaving 16 bases between them. Here the CDR3 DNA reads TGTGCCAGCAGCCAGGCTCTTAGCCGGGACGAGCAGTTCTTC. It specifies CASSQALSRDEQFF.

The CDR3 region is CASSSSSGANVLTF. The DNA of the CDR3 is TGTGCCAGCAGTTCCAGTTCCGGGGCCAACGTCCTGACTTTC. The V gene is TRBV27, the J gene TRBJ2-6; D gene uncertain. In germline, CDR1 is MNHEY, CDR2 SMNVEV (reference sequence). The CDR3 has 14 amino acids. Trimming took off 4 bases at V and 4 bases at J, with 8 bases between the two ends. Supplemented by reference TRBV27 and TRBJ2-6, the full variable domain reads EAQVTQNPRYLITVTGKKLTVTCSQNMNHEYMSWYRQDPGLGLRQIYYSMNVEVTDKGDVPEGYKVSRKEKRNFPLILESPSPNQTSLYFCASSSSSGANVLTFGAGSRLTVL.

This rearrangement joins TRBV11-2 to TRBJ1-4; D gene ambiguous. The CDR3 covers 13 residues. Trimming removed 5 bases from V and 6 bases from J, with 10 bases in between. From germline, CDR1 is SGHAT and CDR2 FQNNGV. CDR3 sequence (DNA): TGTGCCAGCAGCCAGCAGGTGGATGAAAAACTGTTTTTT. Encoded protein: CASSQQVDEKLFF. The whole variable domain, remainder taken from reference TRBV11-2 and TRBJ1-4, is EAGVAQSPRYKIIEKRQSVAFWCNPISGHATLYWYQQILGQGPKLLIQFQNNGVVDDSQLPKDRFSAERLKGVDSTLKIQPAKLEDSAVYLCASSQQVDEKLFFGSGTQLSVL.

The V and J genes are TRBV28 and TRBJ1-6; no clear D gene. Per germline, CDR1 MDHEN and CDR2 SYDVKM. This CDR3 has 12 residues. V was shortened by 3 bases and J by 10 bases, with 7 bases between the two germline ends. The CDR3 spells CASSFEYSPLHF. The CDR3 DNA is TGTGCCAGCAGTTTTGAGTACTCACCCCTCCACTTT.

This clone was seen only a few times. The chain uses TRBV6-6 and TRBJ1-1, with a weak D call TRBD1 (5 bases). Germline V gene lookup returns CDR1 MNHNY and CDR2 SVGAGI (reference sequence). V dropped 4 bases and J dropped 4 bases, with 16 bases sitting between them. This CDR3 contains 15 residues. The DNA of the CDR3 is TGTGCCAGCAGTTTGGGCGCCTTCGGGGGCACTGAAGCTTTCTTT. Its protein is CASSLGAFGGTEAFF.

The rearrangement links TRBV30 to TRBJ1-2; no clear D gene. V lost 2 bases and J 0 bases, leaving 10 bases between the germline ends. The CDR3 has 14 amino acids. In germline, CDR1 is GTSNPN, CDR2 SVGIG (reference sequence). Written as DNA, the CDR3 is TGTGCCTGGAGTTCCGGCAGGACTAACTATGGCTACACCTTC. It translates to CAWSSGRTNYGYTF.

The chain recombines TRBV7-9 with TRBJ2-7; D is undetermined. This CDR3 has 13 residues. Germline values: CDR1 SEHNR, CDR2 FQNEAQ (reference sequence). Trimming cost V 1 base and J 3 bases, with 7 bases left between them. CDR3 DNA: TGTGCCAGCAGCTTAGGCAGTCACTACGAGCAGTACTTC. Translation: CASSLGSHYEQYF. Combining the CDR3 with reference TRBV7-9 and TRBJ2-7 gives the whole variable domain DTGVSQNPRHKITKRGQNVTFRCDPISEHNRLYWYRQTLGQGPEFLTYFQNEAQLEKSRLLSDRFSAERPKGSFSTLEIQRTEQGDSAMYLCASSLGSHYEQYFGPGTRLTVT.

The V gene is TRBV4-3, the J gene TRBJ2-7; D possibly matches TRBD1 or TRBD2 (5 bases each). The CDR3 has 13 amino acids. CDR1 is LGHNA, CDR2 YSLEER, per germline. V shed 6 bases and J shed 3 bases, with 12 bases lying between them. This chain's CDR3 is CASSGGLYYEQYF. The CDR3 DNA sequence: TGCGCCAGCAGTGGGGGTCTTTACTACGAGCAGTACTTC.

This clone is a singleton in its sample. V and J are TRBV6-5 and TRBJ2-7; 9 bases match TRBD2. Trimming took 6 bases from V and 3 from J; bases not matched to a gene: 9. From germline, CDR1 is MNHEY and CDR2 SVGAGI. The CDR3 is 15 amino acids. For the CDR3, the DNA is TGTGCCAGCAGGTCGCTAGCGGGGAGGGACTACGAGCAGTACTTC. Its protein is CASRSLAGRDYEQYF.

For this clone: This CDR3 is also generated by other DNA sequences in the sample. V is TRBV7-2 and J is TRBJ2-7; D gene uncertain. The CDR3 runs 14 residues. Germline lookup yields CDR1 SGHTA and CDR2 FQGNSA. With 1 base removed from V and 0 bases from J, the gap between germline ends came to 7 bases. In DNA form, the CDR3 reads TGTGCCAGCAGCTTAGGTCTTAGCTCCTACGAGCAGTACTTC. Its translation: CASSLGLSSYEQYF.

The V call is TRBV7-3, the J call TRBJ2-1, with D possibly being TRBD1 (5 bases). The germline V gene has CDR1 SGHTA and CDR2 FQGTGA. CDR3 length: 13 residues. V was pared by 2 bases and J by 5 bases, with 7 bases between. The CDR3 loop is CASSLSRDNEQFF. The CDR3 bases are TGTGCCAGCAGCTTATCCAGGGACAATGAGCAGTTCTTC.

This sequence joins TRBV5-6 and TRBJ1-1; no reliable D call. V was pared by 4 bases and J by 8 bases, with 9 bases between. Germline lookup yields CDR1 SGHDT and CDR2 YYEEEE. CDR3 size: 11 residues. In nucleotides, the CDR3 is TGTGCCAGCAGCAAAGGCCGGGAAGCTTTCTTT. Translating gives CASSKGREAFF. The entire variable domain, with the rest obtained from reference TRBV5-6 and TRBJ1-1, is as follows: DAGVTQSPTHLIKTRGQQVTLRCSPKSGHDTVSWYQQALGQGPQFIFQYYEEEERQRGNFPDRFSGHQFPNYSSELNVNALLLGDSALYLCASSKGREAFFGQGTRLTVV.

The chain links TRBV5-1 to TRBJ1-1; no reliable D call. The germline V and J ends were trimmed by 4 bases and 1 base, with 14 bases remaining between them. The CDR3 extends over 15 amino acids. The germline V gene has CDR1 SGHRS and CDR2 YFSETQ. In nucleotides, the CDR3 is TGCGCCAGCAGCACCGAGACGGGGAGGAACACTGAAGCTTTCTTT. Its translation is CASSTETGRNTEAFF.

This clone was counted only a few times. The chain has TRBV7-9 and TRBJ2-4; a weak D match, TRBD1 (5 bases). V was shortened by 1 base and J by 1 base, with 11 bases between the two germline ends. The CDR3 totals 16 residues. CDR1 and CDR2 from the germline V gene are SEHNR and FQNEAQ (reference sequence). CDR3 DNA: TGTGCCAGCAGCTTAGGGGGCGTAGGGGCCAAAAACATTCAGTACTTC. Its translation: CASSLGGVGAKNIQYF.

The chain recombines TRBV18 with TRBJ1-5, with D uncertain. The germline gives CDR1 KGHSH, CDR2 LQKENI. V gave up 0 bases and J gave up 1 base, with 1 base separating them. The CDR3 loop spans 13 amino acids. As DNA, the CDR3 is TGTGCCAGCTCACCACCCAGCAATCAGCCCCAGCATTTT. Translated, it gives CASSPPSNQPQHF.

The chain uses TRBV29-1 and TRBJ1-2; D is undetermined. Germline CDR1 reads SQVTM; CDR2 reads ANQGSEA. V was shortened by 3 bases and J by 4 bases, with 12 bases between the two germline ends. The CDR3 consists of 13 residues. In DNA form, the CDR3 reads TGCAGCGTTGAGTGGCAATTGGGCTATGGCTACACCTTC. This encodes CSVEWQLGYGYTF.

This CDR3 reads CASIRGLSTDYNEQFF. In DNA form, the CDR3 reads TGCGCCAGCATTAGGGGGCTCTCTACAGACTACAATGAGCAGTTCTTC. The genes are TRBV10-2 and TRBJ2-1, with 7 bases lining up with TRBD1. CDR1 and CDR2 from the germline V gene are WSHSY and SAAADI. The CDR3 length is 16 residues. The V segment lost 7 bases and the J segment 3 bases; nucleotides outside the gene matches: 12.

This chain uses TRBV5-6 with TRBJ1-2, with a weak D call TRBD1 (6 bases). CDR3 size: 15 residues. Trimming removed 0 bases from V and 3 bases from J, with 12 bases in between. Germline loops: CDR1 SGHDT, CDR2 YYEEEE. CDR3 nucleotides: TGTGCCAGCAGCTTGGATATGCCAGGGGACTATGGCTACACCTTC. It codes for CASSLDMPGDYGYTF.

The rearrangement joins TRBV6-1 to TRBJ1-5; D might be TRBD1 (5 bases). Trimming took 1 base from V and 6 from J, leaving 13 bases between them. The CDR3 is made up of 15 amino acids. Germline V gene lookup returns CDR1 MNHNS and CDR2 SASEGT. The CDR3 coding sequence is TGTGCCAGCAGTGAAGACGCTGGGGCTGGTCAGCCCCAGCATTTT. It codes for CASSEDAGAGQPQHF.

The chain uses TRBV5-4 and TRBJ1-6; 7 nucleotides align to TRBD1. Losses at the gene ends were 4 bases for V and 5 bases for J; bases not matched to a gene: 9. CDR1 and CDR2 from the germline V gene are SGHNT and YYREEE (reference sequence). The CDR3 consists of 16 residues. CDR3 sequence reads: CASSNARTGDNSPLHF. CDR3 DNA: TGTGCCAGCAGCAACGCGCGGACAGGAGATAATTCACCCCTCCACTTT. The full variable domain, its missing parts supplied by reference TRBV5-4 and TRBJ1-6, is ETGVTQSPTHLIKTRGQQVTLRCSSQSGHNTVSWYQQALGQGPQFIFQYYREEENGRGNFPPRFSGLQFPNYSSELNVNALELDDSALYLCASSNARTGDNSPLHFGNGTRLTVT.

The chain is built from TRBV27 and TRBJ1-3; unclear D gene. V was shortened by 6 bases and J by 3 bases, with 12 bases between the two germline ends. The CDR3 contains 14 residues. Germline-derived CDR1 and CDR2 are MNHEY and SMNVEV (reference sequence). The CDR3 DNA sequence: TGTGCCAGCAGGAAGACGGCCCATGGAAACACCATATATTTT. Translated, it gives CASRKTAHGNTIYF.